This T cell receptor (beta chain) was found in a study of cytomegalovirus exposure and HLA in healthy donors. General study findings and limits: Evidence from a later analysis indicated that most CMV-associated TCR beta chains looked HLA-restricted. Researchers reported that a few CMV-associated chains were confirmed in vitro as CMV antigen-specific.

Researchers ran the PCR with 60 Vbeta and 13 Jbeta primers. The repertoire was sequenced with immunoSEQ multiplex PCR; TCRdb's copy has only in-frame clones and lacks some. The sample contains some 110,000 clones, 60% to 80% of which appear only once. On this clone itself: Antigen specificity is unknown.

Likely unrecorded immune exposures existed in these nominally healthy donors. Sequencing was carried out using PBMCs. This receptor was taken from a boy younger than 18 in good health and CMV-seronegative.

The CDR3 DNA reads TGCGCCAGCAGCCCCTTGGGCCTCCCCCCCGAGCAGTACTTC. The encoded protein is CASSPLGLPPEQYF. V gene TRBV5-1 combines with J gene TRBJ2-7; D is unresolved. Looked up from germline, CDR1 is SGHRS and CDR2 is YFSETQ. This CDR3 region has 14 residues. V lost 4 bases, J lost 6 bases, and 17 bases lay in between. Combining the CDR3 with reference TRBV5-1 and TRBJ2-7 gives the whole variable domain KAGVTQTPRYLIKTRGQQVTLSCSPISGHRSVSWYQQTPGQGLQFLFEYFSETQRNKGNFPGRFSGRQFSNSRSEMNVSTLELGDSALYLCASSPLGLPPEQYFGPGTRLTVT.